These 32 T cell receptor beta chains originate from one sample sequenced in a study of T cells in localized non-small cell lung cancer. Using immunoSEQ multiplex PCR, the repertoire was profiled, and TCRdb retains in-frame clones only, with some absent. The sample shows under 150,000 clones, 89% of them seen only once. Sequenced here: peripheral blood, sampled before any cancer treatment. The receptors were sampled from a female donor older than 55 with stage I lung adenocarcinoma.

CDR3 region: CASSLSAGGSGANVLTF. In DNA, the CDR3 is TGTGCCAGCAGCTTGTCCGCAGGGGGCTCTGGGGCCAACGTCCTGACTTTC. The gene calls are TRBV5-8 and TRBJ2-6; 7 bases agree with TRBD1. CDR3 length: 17 amino acids. In germline, CDR1 is SGHTS, CDR2 YDEGEE. Trimming cost V 1 base and J 0 bases; bases outside gene matches: 4.

The CDR3 region has the DNA TGTGCCAGCAGTCCCCTTAGCACAGATACGCAGTATTTT. It translates to CASSPLSTDTQYF. The chain carries TRBV27 and TRBJ2-3; no firm D call. V dropped 5 bases and J dropped 0 bases, with 6 bases sitting between them. This CDR3 is built from 13 residues. Per the germline V gene, CDR1 is MNHEY and CDR2 is SMNVEV (reference sequence).

V gene TRBV28 combines with J gene TRBJ2-2; D perhaps matches TRBD1 (5 bases). The CDR3 has 13 amino acids. The germline V and J ends were trimmed by 5 bases and 5 bases, with 9 bases remaining between them. CDR1 and CDR2 (germline): MDHEN, SYDVKM. CDR3 nucleotides: TGTGCCAGCAGTCTTTCAGGGACCGGGGAGCTGTTTTTT. Its translation is CASSLSGTGELFF.

V gene TRBV4-2 combines with J gene TRBJ2-7; possible D gene TRBD2, 7 bases. This CDR3 is built from 15 residues. CDR1 is LGHNA and CDR2 is YNFKEQ in the germline V gene. V lost 2 bases to trimming and J lost 3 bases, with 14 bases between them. This CDR3 is CASSQWGGQDYEQYF. The CDR3 DNA follows: TGTGCCAGCAGCCAATGGGGGGGACAAGACTACGAGCAGTACTTC.

DNA for the CDR3: TGTGCCAGCAGCTTAGCCGCCTCCTATGGCTACACCTTC. Amino acids: CASSLAASYGYTF. The rearrangement uses TRBV7-9 and TRBJ1-2; unclear D gene. The germline V gene encodes CDR1 SEHNR and CDR2 FQNEAQ (reference sequence). The length of the CDR3 is 13 residues. Trimming left V 0 bases short and J 4 bases short, with 6 bases between.

This chain links TRBV2 with TRBJ2-7; a possible D gene is TRBD1 (5 bases). The germline gives CDR1 SNHLY, CDR2 FYNNEI. This CDR3 region has 14 residues. V lost 7 bases to trimming and J lost 1 base, with 14 bases between them. For the CDR3, the DNA is TGTGCCAGCACCAGACATAAGGGGTCCTACGAGCAGTACTTC. Amino acids: CASTRHKGSYEQYF.

This chain joins TRBV29-1 and TRBJ2-7; TRBD2 aligns across 9 bases. Germline V gene data show CDR1 as SQVTM and CDR2 as ANQGSEA. After removal of 6 bases from V and 1 base from J, the junction contained 4 bases not matched to a gene. This CDR3 region has 13 residues. As DNA, the CDR3 is TGCAGCGTCATAGCGGGAGTGTCCTACGAGCAGTACTTC. Protein: CSVIAGVSYEQYF.

The genes are TRBV29-1 and TRBJ1-5; D is uncertain. The CDR3 length is 13 residues. The ends were cut back, 3 bases at V and 1 base at J, with 7 bases in the middle. The germline CDR1 and CDR2 sequences are SQVTM and ANQGSEA. CDR3 in amino acids: CSVEYGSNQPQHF. CDR3 sequence (DNA): TGCAGCGTTGAGTACGGGAGCAATCAGCCCCAGCATTTT. Variable domain in full (rest from reference TRBV29-1 and TRBJ1-5): SAVISQKPSRDICQRGTSLTIQCQVDSQVTMMFWYRQQPGQSLTLIATANQGSEATYESGFVIDKFPISRPNLTFSTLTVSNMSPEDSSIYLCSVEYGSNQPQHFGDGTRLSIL.

CDR3 sequence reads: CSVGQGTSADTQYF. CDR3 bases: TGCAGCGTTGGACAGGGTACTAGCGCAGATACGCAGTATTTT. The chain combines TRBV29-1 with TRBJ2-3, with D possibly called TRBD1 or TRBD2 (7 bases each). V lost 4 bases and J lost 4, with 15 bases in between. CDR1 and CDR2 from the germline V gene are SQVTM and ANQGSEA. The CDR3 has 14 amino acids.

This chain connects TRBV6-6 to TRBJ1-1, with unresolved D. The length of the CDR3 is 14 residues. V lost 8 bases to trimming and J lost 10 bases, with 23 bases between them. The V gene's germline CDR1 is MNHNY and CDR2 SVGAGI (reference sequence). The CDR3, as DNA: TGTGCCAGCGTTTCCGGGTGGGAGGCGGGCGGAGCTTTCTTT. This encodes CASVSGWEAGGAFF.

The chain has TRBV2 and TRBJ2-7; D might be TRBD1 or TRBD2, each matching 5 bases. Germline assignment: CDR1 SNHLY and CDR2 FYNNEI. The CDR3 runs 14 residues. Trimming took off 7 bases at V and 0 bases at J, with 13 bases between the two ends. The DNA for the CDR3 is TGTGCCAGCAACCGGGCAGGGAGCTCCTACGAGCAGTACTTC. It codes for CASNRAGSSYEQYF.

The chain combines TRBV27 with TRBJ2-2; no clear D gene. The CDR3 covers 10 residues. V was trimmed by 8 bases and J by 8 bases, leaving 6 bases between them. The germline gives CDR1 MNHEY, CDR2 SMNVEV (reference sequence). Written as DNA, the CDR3 is TGTGCCAGCCGTGGGGGGGAGCTGTTTTTT. Its protein is CASRGGELFF.

The chain combines TRBV5-4 with TRBJ2-5; TRBD1 is a possible D gene (5 bases). The CDR3 has 14 amino acids. Trimming pared 0 bases from V and 1 base from J, leaving 7 bases between. Germline assignment: CDR1 SGHNT and CDR2 YYREEE (reference sequence). The CDR3 protein is CASSLGQLQETQYF. In DNA, the CDR3 is TGTGCCAGCAGCTTGGGACAGCTCCAAGAGACCCAGTACTTC. The full variable domain, with the rest looked up from reference TRBV5-4 and TRBJ2-5, is ETGVTQSPTHLIKTRGQQVTLRCSSQSGHNTVSWYQQALGQGPQFIFQYYREEENGRGNFPPRFSGLQFPNYSSELNVNALELDDSALYLCASSLGQLQETQYFGPGTRLLVL.

This chain connects TRBV5-1 to TRBJ2-3; 9 positions match TRBD2. This CDR3 region has 16 residues. The ends lost 2 bases at V and 2 bases at J; junction bases unmatched: 6. Germline V lookup: CDR1 SGHRS, CDR2 YFSETQ. CDR3 in DNA: TGCGCCAGCAGCTTCCTTAGCGGGAGAGACACAGATACGCAGTATTTT. Translated: CASSFLSGRDTDTQYF.

This rearrangement joins TRBV21-1 to TRBJ1-2; TRBD1, the table's D call, lacks a check against the DNA. TRBV21-1 is deemed a pseudogene. This CDR3 region has 17 residues. In DNA, the CDR3 is TGTGCCAGCAGCAAAGAAGCAGGGGGCCAAACTAACTATGGCTACACCTTC. This encodes CASSKEAGGQTNYGYTF.

The V gene is TRBV11-2, the J gene TRBJ2-7; TRBD2 matches 8 bases. From germline, CDR1 is SGHAT and CDR2 FQNNGV. J was trimmed by 0 bases and V by 2 bases; bases with no gene match: 6. The CDR3 sequence is 16 residues long. CDR3 residues: CASSLKAAGASYEQYF. The DNA for the CDR3 is TGTGCCAGCAGCTTAAAAGCAGCGGGGGCCTCCTACGAGCAGTACTTC.

This rearrangement joins TRBV27 to TRBJ1-2; 7 nucleotides agree with TRBD1. There are 14 residues in the CDR3. Trimming at V came to 1 base and at J to 2 bases, leaving 1 base not matched to a gene. Germline V gives CDR1 MNHEY, CDR2 SMNVEV (reference sequence). Written as DNA, the CDR3 is TGTGCCAGCAGTTTATGGGGACAGAACTATGGCTACACCTTC. Its protein product is CASSLWGQNYGYTF.

The chain joins TRBV19 to TRBJ2-5; 11 positions agree with TRBD2. This CDR3 region has 15 residues. After removal of 5 bases from V and 6 bases from J, the junction contained 8 bases not matched to a gene. The V gene's germline CDR1 is LNHDA and CDR2 SQIVND (reference sequence). The CDR3 sequence: CASSQTSGIGKTQYF. The CDR3 coding sequence is TGTGCCAGTAGTCAGACTAGCGGGATAGGGAAGACCCAGTACTTC.

This chain's CDR3 is CASSLELNYEQYF. The CDR3 DNA sequence: TGTGCCAGCAGCTTGGAATTAAACTACGAGCAGTACTTC. The chain combines TRBV7-3 with TRBJ2-7; D not certain. The V and J ends lost 3 bases and 3 bases respectively, with 9 bases between them. The CDR3 has 13 amino acids. CDR1 is SGHTA, CDR2 FQGTGA, per germline.

The chain carries TRBV11-3 and TRBJ2-1, with 7 nucleotides matching TRBD2. The CDR3 runs 14 residues. Germline V gene lookup returns CDR1 SGHNT and CDR2 YENEEA. After removal of 1 base from V and 8 bases from J, the junction contained 5 bases not matched to a gene. CDR3: CASSLVRGSHEQFF. The CDR3 coding sequence is TGTGCCAGCAGCTTAGTCCGCGGGAGCCATGAGCAGTTCTTC.

The chain has TRBV5-4 and TRBJ2-1, with 12 nucleotides matching TRBD2. Germline V CDR1 and CDR2: SGHNT, YYREEE (reference sequence). V was clipped by 1 base and J by 8 bases; unmatched bases: 4. The CDR3 runs 15 residues. The CDR3 reads CASSLSLAGGYEQFF. The DNA of the CDR3 is TGTGCCAGCAGCTTGTCGCTAGCGGGAGGGTATGAGCAGTTCTTC. Drawing the rest from reference TRBV5-4 and TRBJ2-1, the complete variable domain is ETGVTQSPTHLIKTRGQQVTLRCSSQSGHNTVSWYQQALGQGPQFIFQYYREEENGRGNFPPRFSGLQFPNYSSELNVNALELDDSALYLCASSLSLAGGYEQFFGPGTRLTVL.

This rearrangement joins TRBV27 to TRBJ2-7, with 7 bases fitting TRBD1. This CDR3 contains 14 residues. After removal of 7 bases from V and 6 bases from J, the junction contained 12 bases not matched to a gene. Germline V gene data show CDR1 as MNHEY and CDR2 as SMNVEV (reference sequence). The CDR3 DNA sequence: TGTGCCAGCACCATCGACAGGGATTCTCGCGAGCAGTACTTC. Translating gives CASTIDRDSREQYF.

This clone has only one observation. The chain uses TRBV25-1 and TRBJ1-3; the D gene is possibly TRBD1 (6 bases). The CDR3 is made up of 15 amino acids. Trimming cost V 4 bases and J 1 base, with 11 bases left between them. In germline, CDR1 is MGHDK, CDR2 SYGVNS. In nucleotides, the CDR3 is TGTGCCAGCAGTGCCATAAGGGGGTCTGGAAACACCATATATTTT. Its translation is CASSAIRGSGNTIYF.

The chain links TRBV7-3 to TRBJ1-5; no reliable D call. CDR1 and CDR2 from the germline V gene are SGHTA and FQGTGA. This CDR3 is built from 13 residues. Trimming left V 5 bases short and J 7 bases short, with 12 bases between. The CDR3, as DNA: TGTGCCAGCAGCGCGCGTTCCGGCCAGCCCCAGCATTTT. The encoded protein is CASSARSGQPQHF.

This clone came up once. The chain couples TRBV11-2 to TRBJ1-1; 7 bases agree with TRBD1. Germline V gene data show CDR1 as SGHAT and CDR2 as FQNNGV. Trimming removed 0 bases from V and 4 bases from J; junction bases left unmatched: 5. The CDR3 contains 15 residues. Here the CDR3 reads CASSLEQGIGTEAFF. In DNA form, the CDR3 reads TGTGCCAGCAGCTTAGAACAGGGGATAGGCACTGAAGCTTTCTTT.

The chain recombines TRBV29-1 with TRBJ2-2; 9 nucleotides agree with TRBD1. The length of the CDR3 is 13 residues. J lost 6 bases, V lost 3 bases, and 2 bases had no gene match. Germline lookup yields CDR1 SQVTM and CDR2 ANQGSEA. This chain's CDR3 is CSVDRTGAGELFF. CDR3 nucleotides: TGCAGCGTTGATAGGACAGGGGCCGGGGAGCTGTTTTTT.

The chain links TRBV5-1 to TRBJ2-5; TRBD2 might be the D (5 bases). V was pared by 1 base and J by 3 bases, with 10 bases between. The CDR3 runs 14 residues. Per the germline V gene, CDR1 is SGHRS and CDR2 is YFSETQ. The CDR3 DNA reads TGCGCCAGCAGCTTGTCGGGGAGAAAAGAGACCCAGTACTTC. Its translation is CASSLSGRKETQYF. Drawing the rest from reference TRBV5-1 and TRBJ2-5, the complete variable domain is KAGVTQTPRYLIKTRGQQVTLSCSPISGHRSVSWYQQTPGQGLQFLFEYFSETQRNKGNFPGRFSGRQFSNSRSEMNVSTLELGDSALYLCASSLSGRKETQYFGPGTRLLVL.

The chain combines TRBV5-1 with TRBJ2-1; D unresolved. V was shortened by 1 base and J by 5 bases, with 10 bases between the two germline ends. Germline V CDR1 and CDR2: SGHRS, YFSETQ. The CDR3 contains 14 residues. The CDR3 DNA reads as TGCGCCAGCAGCTTGATCCCGACGCACAATGAGCAGTTCTTC. As protein: CASSLIPTHNEQFF.

The rearrangement uses TRBV4-1 and TRBJ1-4; 7 nucleotides match TRBD1. This CDR3 has 15 residues. CDR1 and CDR2 from the germline V gene are MGHRA and YSYEKL. Germline trimming cut 3 bases from V and 3 bases from J; bases unmatched to any gene: 4. In DNA form, the CDR3 reads TGCGCCAGCAGCCAGGAGGGGGCGGCTAATGAAAAACTGTTTTTT. Protein product: CASSQEGAANEKLFF.

The chain uses TRBV10-1 and TRBJ1-5; the D gene is possibly TRBD1 (5 bases). Germline V CDR1 and CDR2: WNHNN, SYGVQD (reference sequence). Trimming took 8 bases from V and 3 from J, leaving 20 bases between them. The CDR3 is 16 amino acids. CDR3: CASYLGDPDLNQPQHF. The CDR3 DNA follows: TGCGCCAGCTACCTTGGGGACCCTGACCTCAATCAGCCCCAGCATTTT.

This chain joins TRBV25-1 and TRBJ2-6; TRBD1 aligns across 8 bases. CDR3 length: 16 residues. Trimming cost V 4 bases and J 2 bases; bases outside gene matches: 4. Per the germline V gene, CDR1 is MGHDK and CDR2 is SYGVNS. This CDR3 is CASSGPRGPGANVLTF. The CDR3 coding sequence is TGTGCCAGCAGTGGTCCCAGGGGGCCTGGGGCCAACGTCCTGACTTTC.

The chain joins TRBV18 to TRBJ2-2; D not certain. The ends were cut back, 2 bases at V and 2 bases at J, with 12 bases in the middle. Germline V gene lookup returns CDR1 KGHSH and CDR2 LQKENI. The CDR3 is 16 amino acids. The CDR3 coding sequence is TGTGCCAGCTCACCAAGTGTGGCAGCTAACACCGGGGAGCTGTTTTTT. The encoded protein is CASSPSVAANTGELFF.